One sample yielded the 10 T cell receptor beta chains listed below, sequenced in a study of T cells in localized non-small cell lung cancer. Assay: immunoSEQ multiplex PCR; the TCRdb copy retains only in-frame clones and omits some. In the table there are roughly 77,000 clones, around nine tenths of which are singletons. Sequencing was performed on peripheral blood, taken before any cancer treatment. Every receptor here comes from a woman aged 40 to 75 with stage I squamous cell lung carcinoma.

J is TRBJ1-1 and V is TRBV2; no reliable D call. Germline values: CDR1 SNHLY, CDR2 FYNNEI. Trimming left V 5 bases short and J 1 base short, with 14 bases between. This CDR3 comprises 15 residues. CDR3 coding DNA: TGTGCCAGCAGTTTACGGTCCGGCGGGAACACTGAAGCTTTCTTT. Translation gives CASSLRSGGNTEAFF.

The chain links TRBV7-2 to TRBJ2-2, with D tentatively TRBD2 (7 bases). Between the trimmed V and J ends, which lost 11 bases and 4 bases, there was a span of 20 bases. This CDR3 spans 15 amino acids. Germline CDR1 and CDR2: SGHTA and FQGNSA. Here the CDR3 DNA reads TGTGCCGGGCGGGGGCGTTCAGTTACCACCGGGGAGCTGTTTTTT. It is translated as CAGRGRSVTTGELFF.

The chain joins TRBV6-5 to TRBJ1-1; no clear D. V was cut by 4 bases and J by 1 base, with 4 bases left in between. This CDR3 has 12 amino acids. CDR1 is MNHEY, CDR2 SVGAGI, per germline. CDR3: CASSLKNTEAFF. The CDR3 region has the DNA TGTGCCAGCAGTTTAAAGAACACTGAAGCTTTCTTT.

This chain uses TRBV7-8 with TRBJ2-7, with unresolved D. V lost 4 bases, J lost 0 bases, and 7 bases lay in between. Germline assignment: CDR1 SGHVS and CDR2 FQNEAQ. CDR3 size: 13 residues. The CDR3 nucleotides read TGTGCCAGCAGCTCAAGAGCCTCCTACGAGCAGTACTTC. Translating gives CASSSRASYEQYF.

The chain carries TRBV6-5 and TRBJ2-2, with 12 bases lining up with TRBD2. J lost 4 bases, V lost 4 bases, and 4 bases had no gene match. Germline CDR1 MNHEY, CDR2 SVGAGI. The CDR3 contains 16 residues. DNA for the CDR3: TGTGCCAGCAGTTCCCCTAGCGGGGGGGCCACCGGGGAGCTGTTTTTT. This encodes CASSSPSGGATGELFF.

The chain couples TRBV30 to TRBJ2-2, with D unresolved. Germline loops: CDR1 GTSNPN, CDR2 SVGIG (reference sequence). V lost 4 bases to trimming and J lost 6 bases, with 9 bases between them. The CDR3 is made up of 12 amino acids. CDR3 DNA sequence: TGTGCCTGGACCCCGGGCCCCGGGGAGCTGTTTTTT. This translates into CAWTPGPGELFF.

The V gene is TRBV5-1, the J gene TRBJ1-1; D is possibly TRBD1 (5 bases). Trimming removed 0 bases at V and 1 base at J, with 7 bases between. CDR3 length: 14 amino acids. Germline CDR1 reads SGHRS; CDR2 reads YFSETQ. CDR3 in amino acids: CASSLVQGNTEAFF. The CDR3 nucleotides read TGCGCCAGCAGCTTGGTCCAGGGGAACACTGAAGCTTTCTTT.

CDR3 region: CASSATGTATNEKLFF. CDR3 bases: TGTGCCAGCAGCGCAACCGGGACAGCAACTAATGAAAAACTGTTTTTT. The J gene is TRBJ1-4, the V gene TRBV5-4; 7 positions agree with TRBD1. Germline trimming cut 4 bases from V and 0 bases from J; bases unmatched to any gene: 6. Germline CDR1 is SGHNT and CDR2 is YYREEE (reference sequence). The CDR3 runs to 16 residues.

The rearrangement joins TRBV18 to TRBJ2-5; 13 nucleotides align to TRBD2. CDR3 length: 15 amino acids. Germline loops: CDR1 KGHSH, CDR2 LQKENI. Trimming cost V 3 bases and J 5 bases; bases outside gene matches: 3. CDR3 nucleotides: TGTGCCAGCTCACCCGGACTAGCGGGGGTTGAGACCCAGTACTTC. As protein: CASSPGLAGVETQYF.

The CDR3, as DNA: TGTGCCTGGAGCTTGAGGGCGAATGAAAAACTGTTTTTT. Protein sequence: CAWSLRANEKLFF. The gene calls are TRBV30 and TRBJ1-4; D uncertain. The CDR3 runs 13 residues. The germline V and J ends were trimmed by 3 bases and 5 bases, with 10 bases remaining between them. Germline CDR1 reads GTSNPN; CDR2 reads SVGIG (reference sequence). Variable domain in full (rest from reference TRBV30 and TRBJ1-4): SQTIHQWPATLVQPVGSPLSLECTVEGTSNPNLYWYRQAAGRGLQLLFYSVGIGQISSEVPQNLSASRPQDRQFILSSKKLLLSDSGFYLCAWSLRANEKLFFGSGTQLSVL.